This record concerns one TCR beta chain sequence. Sequencing was performed with immunoSEQ multiplex PCR; in TCRdb, only in-frame clones are kept and a portion is missing. Here the sample spans 150,000 to 200,000 clones, approximately 80% being singletons. These data originate in a study of blood T cell repertoires in COVID-19. From germline, CDR1 is SGHRS and CDR2 YFSETQ. Trimming stripped 0 bases from V and 4 bases from J, with 14 bases between. The CDR3 runs 15 residues. The V and J genes are TRBV5-1 and TRBJ2-7, with D perhaps matching TRBD1 (5 bases). The specimen was peripheral blood. This receptor was obtained from a human donor in a cohort sampled during active COVID-19. The CDR3 DNA is TGCGCCAGCAGCTTGGATCAGGGAATGGAGTACGAGCAGTACTTC. Amino acids: CASSLDQGMEYEQYF.